This is a list of T cell receptor beta chains from one sample in a study of control samples from healthy donors and cancer patients. Repertoires were generated with immunoSEQ multiplex PCR, while TCRdb's copy carries only in-frame clones and drops some. The top ten hold about 0.64% of the sample, which has about 150,000 clones, more than 85% seen once. The specimen was blood. The receptors were sampled from a young woman in good health. The CDR3 runs from the conserved cysteine through the conserved F or W. The order of the fields is clone size, D gene, V gene, J gene, CDR3 protein, CDR3 DNA. The D gene is left open where the match is weak. Some rows mark clone size as missing; the rest say once, few, many or name a class of expanded clone.

clone_size: .
d_call: TRBD2
v_call: TRBV5-1
j_call: TRBJ2-7
cdr3_aa: CASSLGTSGSLYEQYF
cdr3_nt: TGCGCCAGCAGCTTGGGGACTAGCGGGAGCCTCTACGAGCAGTACTTC

clone_size: .
d_call: TRBD2
v_call: TRBV7-9
j_call: TRBJ2-7
cdr3_aa: CASSLAGLGEYEQYF
cdr3_nt: TGTGCCAGCAGCTTAGCGGGACTAGGAGAATACGAGCAGTACTTC

clone_size: once
d_call: TRBD2
v_call: TRBV28
j_call: TRBJ2-7
cdr3_aa: CASSLSTSGSYEQYF
cdr3_nt: TGTGCCAGCAGTTTATCTACTAGCGGGAGCTACGAGCAGTACTTC

clone_size: .
d_call: TRBD1
v_call: TRBV27
j_call: TRBJ2-1
cdr3_aa: CASSSRTGGNEQFF
cdr3_nt: TGTGCCAGCAGTTCCCGGACAGGGGGAAATGAGCAGTTCTTC

clone_size: once
d_call: TRBD2
v_call: TRBV19
j_call: TRBJ2-2
cdr3_aa: CASSIWLAGAVGELFF
cdr3_nt: TGTGCCAGTAGTATTTGGCTAGCGGGAGCTGTCGGGGAGCTGTTTTTT

clone_size: .
d_call: .
v_call: TRBV6-5
j_call: TRBJ1-1
cdr3_aa: CASSRTFGGNTEAFF
cdr3_nt: TGTGCCAGCAGTAGAACCTTCGGAGGGAACACTGAAGCTTTCTTT

clone_size: .
d_call: .
v_call: TRBV30
j_call: TRBJ2-5
cdr3_aa: CAWRPPGLQETQYF
cdr3_nt: TGTGCCTGGCGGCCACCGGGACTCCAAGAGACCCAGTACTTC

clone_size: .
d_call: .
v_call: TRBV28
j_call: TRBJ2-7
cdr3_aa: CASRWGGEQYF
cdr3_nt: TGTGCCAGCCGGTGGGGCGGAGAGCAGTACTTC

clone_size: .
d_call: TRBD1
v_call: TRBV5-1
j_call: TRBJ2-4
cdr3_aa: CASSFEGRGLGDIQYF
cdr3_nt: TGCGCCAGCAGCTTCGAGGGCAGGGGGCTGGGGGACATTCAGTACTTC

clone_size: .
d_call: .
v_call: TRBV11-3
j_call: TRBJ2-7
cdr3_aa: CASSLTNGEQYF
cdr3_nt: TGTGCCAGCAGCTTAACTAACGGCGAGCAGTACTTC

clone_size: .
d_call: .
v_call: TRBV6-4
j_call: TRBJ1-5
cdr3_aa: CGKSQSNQPQHF
cdr3_nt: TGTGGTAAATCGCAGTCTAATCAGCCCCAGCATTTT

clone_size: .
d_call: TRBD1
v_call: TRBV12-3/TRBV12-4
j_call: TRBJ2-3
cdr3_aa: CATSPGGDTQYF
cdr3_nt: TGTGCCACCTCGCCAGGGGGAGATACGCAGTATTTT

clone_size: .
d_call: .
v_call: TRBV27
j_call: TRBJ2-3
cdr3_aa: CASSLLRAGSGDTQYF
cdr3_nt: TGTGCCAGCAGTTTATTGCGGGCCGGGAGTGGGGATACGCAGTATTTT

clone_size: .
d_call: .
v_call: TRBV4-3
j_call: TRBJ2-2
cdr3_aa: CASSQTNTGELFF
cdr3_nt: TGCGCCAGCAGCCAAACCAACACCGGGGAGCTGTTTTTT

clone_size: .
d_call: TRBD2
v_call: TRBV4-3
j_call: TRBJ2-7
cdr3_aa: CASSFGTSAFEQYF
cdr3_nt: TGCGCCAGCAGCTTCGGGACTAGCGCATTCGAGCAGTACTTC

clone_size: .
d_call: .
v_call: TRBV19
j_call: TRBJ1-3
cdr3_aa: CASQSGGPHSGNTIYF
cdr3_nt: TGTGCCAGTCAGAGCGGGGGGCCACACTCTGGAAACACCATATATTTT

clone_size: .
d_call: .
v_call: TRBV19
j_call: TRBJ2-7
cdr3_aa: CASSLTAHYEQYF
cdr3_nt: TGTGCCAGTAGTCTCACTGCGCACTACGAGCAGTACTTC

clone_size: .
d_call: .
v_call: TRBV6-2/TRBV6-3
j_call: TRBJ2-4
cdr3_aa: CASSAGQLLAKNIQYF
cdr3_nt: TGTGCCAGCAGCGCGGGACAGCTGTTAGCCAAAAACATTCAGTACTTC

clone_size: .
d_call: .
v_call: TRBV28
j_call: TRBJ2-7
cdr3_aa: CASSPTALTYEQYF
cdr3_nt: TGTGCCAGCAGTCCCACGGCACTTACCTACGAGCAGTACTTC

clone_size: few
d_call: .
v_call: TRBV14
j_call: TRBJ1-2
cdr3_aa: CASSLHRADYGYTF
cdr3_nt: TGTGCCAGCAGCCTACACAGGGCTGACTATGGCTACACCTTC

clone_size: .
d_call: TRBD1
v_call: TRBV7-8
j_call: TRBJ2-7
cdr3_aa: CASRPIRTGGKVAGTLYEQYF
cdr3_nt: TGTGCCAGCAGACCTATCCGGACAGGGGGGAAAGTAGCGGGTACGTTATACGAGCAGTACTTC

clone_size: .
d_call: TRBD1
v_call: TRBV7-9
j_call: TRBJ2-5
cdr3_aa: CASSFIGVRDRRETQYF
cdr3_nt: TGTGCCAGCAGCTTTATTGGCGTCCGGGACAGGCGGGAGACCCAGTACTTC

clone_size: .
d_call: .
v_call: TRBV10-3
j_call: TRBJ2-7
cdr3_aa: CAIRDTYYEQYF
cdr3_nt: TGTGCCATCAGGGACACTTACTACGAGCAGTACTTC

clone_size: .
d_call: .
v_call: TRBV5-1
j_call: TRBJ1-5
cdr3_aa: CASSPGYSNQPQHF
cdr3_nt: TGCGCCAGCAGCCCGGGGTATAGCAATCAGCCCCAGCATTTT

clone_size: .
d_call: TRBD1
v_call: TRBV19
j_call: TRBJ2-1
cdr3_aa: CARGDSSYNEQFF
cdr3_nt: TGTGCCAGAGGGGACAGTTCCTACAATGAGCAGTTCTTC

clone_size: once
d_call: .
v_call: TRBV28
j_call: TRBJ2-1
cdr3_aa: CASSMIGEYNEQFF
cdr3_nt: TGTGCCAGCAGCATGATAGGTGAATACAATGAGCAGTTCTTC

clone_size: .
d_call: .
v_call: TRBV11-2
j_call: TRBJ2-1
cdr3_aa: CASSLYQGIDEQFF
cdr3_nt: TGTGCCAGCAGCTTATATCAGGGCATCGATGAGCAGTTCTTC

clone_size: .
d_call: TRBD2
v_call: TRBV5-1
j_call: TRBJ2-1
cdr3_aa: CASSLGSLAGHLWGSYNEQFF
cdr3_nt: TGCGCCAGCAGCTTGGGTTCCCTAGCGGGCCACCTATGGGGGTCCTACAATGAGCAGTTCTTC

clone_size: .
d_call: .
v_call: TRBV11-3
j_call: TRBJ1-1
cdr3_aa: CASSLAPGGTEAFF
cdr3_nt: TGTGCCAGCAGCTTAGCCCCCGGGGGCACTGAAGCTTTCTTT

clone_size: .
d_call: .
v_call: TRBV2
j_call: TRBJ2-3
cdr3_aa: CASCSRTTDTQYF
cdr3_nt: TGTGCCAGCTGTTCTAGGACCACAGATACGCAGTATTTT

clone_size: .
d_call: .
v_call: TRBV4-1
j_call: TRBJ2-7
cdr3_aa: CASSQLVTDSSYEQYF
cdr3_nt: TGCGCCAGCAGCCAACTAGTGACGGATAGCTCCTACGAGCAGTACTTC

clone_size: .
d_call: .
v_call: TRBV10-3
j_call: TRBJ1-1
cdr3_aa: CAISPKMDTEAFF
cdr3_nt: TGTGCCATCAGTCCCAAGATGGACACTGAAGCTTTCTTT

clone_size: .
d_call: .
v_call: TRBV7-2
j_call: TRBJ2-2
cdr3_aa: CASSLVGSINTGELFF
cdr3_nt: TGTGCCAGCAGCTTAGTAGGTTCCATCAACACCGGGGAGCTGTTTTTT

clone_size: .
d_call: TRBD1
v_call: TRBV29-1
j_call: TRBJ2-7
cdr3_aa: CSVKGAKGPYEQYF
cdr3_nt: TGCAGCGTTAAGGGGGCCAAGGGACCCTACGAGCAGTACTTC

clone_size: .
d_call: .
v_call: TRBV28
j_call: TRBJ2-2
cdr3_aa: CASSIPGTPNTGELFF
cdr3_nt: TGTGCCAGCAGTATTCCCGGGACACCGAACACCGGGGAGCTGTTTTTT

clone_size: .
d_call: .
v_call: TRBV7-9
j_call: TRBJ1-1
cdr3_aa: CASSPMDASEAFF
cdr3_nt: TGTGCCAGCAGCCCAATGGACGCCAGTGAAGCTTTCTTT

clone_size: few
d_call: .
v_call: TRBV5-4
j_call: TRBJ2-1
cdr3_aa: CASSSRDGNEQFF
cdr3_nt: TGTGCCAGCAGCTCTCGGGACGGGAATGAGCAGTTCTTC

clone_size: .
d_call: .
v_call: TRBV28
j_call: TRBJ2-7
cdr3_aa: CASSSLGTNPYEQYF
cdr3_nt: TGTGCCAGCAGTTCTCTAGGGACAAACCCCTACGAGCAGTACTTC

clone_size: .
d_call: .
v_call: TRBV19
j_call: TRBJ1-4
cdr3_aa: CASSPQGYGEKLFF
cdr3_nt: TGTGCCAGTAGCCCACAGGGCTACGGTGAAAAACTGTTTTTT

clone_size: .
d_call: .
v_call: TRBV5-6
j_call: TRBJ2-5
cdr3_aa: CASSLAGVNQETQYF
cdr3_nt: TGTGCCAGCAGCTTGGCAGGAGTAAACCAAGAGACCCAGTACTTC

clone_size: .
d_call: .
v_call: TRBV15
j_call: TRBJ2-1
cdr3_aa: CATSRDIKRNEQFF
cdr3_nt: TGTGCCACCAGCAGAGATATCAAGAGAAATGAGCAGTTCTTC

clone_size: .
d_call: TRBD2
v_call: TRBV19
j_call: TRBJ2-3
cdr3_aa: CASSASIAGGADTQYF
cdr3_nt: TGTGCCAGTAGTGCCTCGATAGCGGGAGGGGCAGATACGCAGTATTTT

clone_size: .
d_call: TRBD1
v_call: TRBV30
j_call: TRBJ2-6
cdr3_aa: CAWSWDRDFPGANVLTF
cdr3_nt: TGTGCCTGGAGTTGGGACAGGGATTTCCCTGGGGCCAACGTCCTGACTTTC

clone_size: .
d_call: .
v_call: TRBV30
j_call: TRBJ2-7
cdr3_aa: CAWNVVSSAEQYF
cdr3_nt: TGTGCCTGGAACGTTGTGTCTAGTGCCGAGCAGTACTTC

clone_size: .
d_call: .
v_call: TRBV9
j_call: TRBJ1-6
cdr3_aa: CASSDTFNSPLHF
cdr3_nt: TGTGCCAGCAGCGACACCTTTAATTCACCCCTCCACTTT

clone_size: .
d_call: TRBD1
v_call: TRBV18
j_call: TRBJ2-1
cdr3_aa: CASSLDRPSYNEQFF
cdr3_nt: TGTGCCAGCTCACTGGACAGGCCTTCCTACAATGAGCAGTTCTTC

clone_size: .
d_call: TRBD2
v_call: TRBV19
j_call: TRBJ2-5
cdr3_aa: CASSKGSGTSGQETQYF
cdr3_nt: TGTGCCAGTAGCAAAGGGTCGGGGACTAGCGGTCAAGAGACCCAGTACTTC

clone_size: .
d_call: .
v_call: TRBV3-1/TRBV3-2
j_call: TRBJ1-1
cdr3_aa: CASSREGGYTEAFF
cdr3_nt: TGTGCCAGCAGCCGAGAGGGAGGATATACTGAAGCTTTCTTT

clone_size: .
d_call: TRBD1
v_call: TRBV12-3/TRBV12-4
j_call: TRBJ1-1
cdr3_aa: CASSTQGQEAFF
cdr3_nt: TGTGCCAGCAGTACCCAGGGACAGGAAGCTTTCTTT

clone_size: .
d_call: .
v_call: TRBV4-1
j_call: TRBJ2-1
cdr3_aa: CASSPLQRNNEQFF
cdr3_nt: TGCGCCAGCAGCCCCCTGCAGAGGAACAATGAGCAGTTCTTC

clone_size: .
d_call: .
v_call: TRBV14
j_call: TRBJ2-7
cdr3_aa: CASSQGLVGEQYF
cdr3_nt: TGTGCCAGCAGCCAAGGGCTAGTTGGCGAGCAGTACTTC

clone_size: .
d_call: TRBD1
v_call: TRBV30
j_call: TRBJ1-4
cdr3_aa: CAWMYRGNEKLFF
cdr3_nt: TGTGCCTGGATGTACAGGGGAAATGAAAAACTGTTTTTT

clone_size: .
d_call: .
v_call: TRBV6-5
j_call: TRBJ1-3
cdr3_aa: CASSYYPRRSGNTIYF
cdr3_nt: TGTGCCAGCAGTTACTACCCGCGGCGCTCTGGAAACACCATATATTTT

clone_size: few
d_call: .
v_call: TRBV12-3/TRBV12-4
j_call: TRBJ2-7
cdr3_aa: CASSLSATYEQYF
cdr3_nt: TGTGCCAGCAGTTTATCGGCGACCTACGAGCAGTACTTC